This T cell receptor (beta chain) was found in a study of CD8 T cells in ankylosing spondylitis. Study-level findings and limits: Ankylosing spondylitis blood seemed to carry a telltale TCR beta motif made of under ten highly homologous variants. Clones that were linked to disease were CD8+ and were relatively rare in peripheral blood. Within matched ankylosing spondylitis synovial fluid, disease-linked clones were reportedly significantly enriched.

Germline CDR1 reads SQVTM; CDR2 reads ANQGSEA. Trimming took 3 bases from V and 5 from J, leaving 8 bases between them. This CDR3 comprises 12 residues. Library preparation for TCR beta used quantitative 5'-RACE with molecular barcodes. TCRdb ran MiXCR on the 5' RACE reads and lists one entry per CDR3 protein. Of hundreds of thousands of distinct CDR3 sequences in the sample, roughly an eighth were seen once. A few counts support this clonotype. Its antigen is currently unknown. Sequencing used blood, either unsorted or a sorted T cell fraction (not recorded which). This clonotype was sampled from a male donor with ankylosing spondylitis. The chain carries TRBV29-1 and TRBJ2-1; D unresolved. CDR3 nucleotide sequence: TGCAGCGTTGAGGGCAGAAACAATGAGCAGTTCTTC. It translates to CSVEGRNNEQFF.